This TCR beta chain came from a study of identical twins. Regarding the study as a whole: Conclusions rested on cross-sectional statistics rather than following the same donors. Invariant cells of the MAIT and iNKT types might have partly distorted the zero-insertion analyses. Researchers reported excess low generation probability among twin-shared out-of-frame alpha sequences. Within cord blood, abundant beta clonotypes carried fewer insertions, but memory repertoires showed no such trend.

Points on this clonotype: Antigen unknown.

The V end was cut by 1 base, the J end by 1 base, with 11 bases between. Germline assignment: CDR1 DFQATT and CDR2 SNEGSKA (reference sequence). The CDR3 runs 15 residues. MiXCR, applied by TCRdb to the 5' RACE reads, yields one record per CDR3 protein. This sample has 640,000 or so distinct CDR3 sequences, with roughly 6.2% found just once. V gene TRBV20-1 combines with J gene TRBJ1-5; tentative D call: TRBD1 (6 bases). Sequencing input: naive T cells sorted from blood. This clonotype was obtained from a man between 18 and 35 years old in good health. The CDR3 nucleotides are TGCAGTGCTAGAGCTTTAGGGGGAAGCAATCAGCCCCAGCATTTT. As protein: CSARALGGSNQPQHF.